The clone carrying this T cell receptor (beta chain) showed up just once. Its antigen is not identified. This sample was included in a study of PD-1 blockade in classical Hodgkin lymphoma. On the study more broadly: Nivolumab dosed at 3 mg/kg went to patients intravenously every 2 weeks. Study results and limitations: The repertoire differences lack a defined cause, possibly disease activity or prior therapy.

This CDR3 spans 13 amino acids. Unmatched junction bases numbered 3, after V lost 10 bases and J lost 1 base. Germline-derived CDR1 and CDR2 are MDHEN and SYDVKM. Only in-frame clones appear in the TCRdb table, and some are missing; sequencing was by immunoSEQ multiplex PCR. The sample lists tens of thousands of clones; about nine tenths were seen once. Brentuximab vedotin exposure varied, and every patient relapsed after autologous stem cell transplantation. This material consisted of peripheral blood mononuclear cells (PBMCs), taken at baseline. The chain employs TRBV28 and TRBJ2-3, with 9 bases identical to TRBD2. This clonotype was sampled from a human donor with classical Hodgkin lymphoma. The CDR3 sequence is CATRTSGTDTQYF. The DNA for the CDR3 is TGTGCCACCAGGACTAGCGGCACAGATACGCAGTATTTT.